This T cell receptor beta chain appears in the sequencing data of a study of identical twins. Study conclusions and caveats: Out-of-frame alpha sequences common to twins were enriched for low generation probability. A lower insertion count was a feature of abundant cord blood beta clonotypes, with no such feature in memory repertoires.

CDR1 and CDR2 (germline): MGHRA, YSYEKL. The ends were cut back, 0 bases at V and 4 bases at J, with 12 bases in the middle. The CDR3 is made up of 15 amino acids. Template switching added a universal primer site; cDNA carried unique molecular identifiers. A single record per CDR3 protein comes from TCRdb applying MiXCR to the 5' RACE reads. This table has some 190,000 distinct CDR3 sequences, 15% to 20% appearing once. A word on this clonotype: Its specificity is not known.

This sample was shared with a second study, whose subject was T cells expressing NK-cell markers. From that paper: Seven HCMV-seropositive donors and one seronegative donor made up the eight sequenced donors.

The V and J genes are TRBV4-1 and TRBJ1-2, with D maybe TRBD1 (5 bases). Sequenced material: CD8+ T cells sorted from blood. The clonotype was recovered from a woman aged 18-29 years in good health. CDR3 bases: TGCGCCAGCAGCCAAGAACCCGCAGGGTTCTATGGCTACACCTTC. Amino acids: CASSQEPAGFYGYTF.